This T cell receptor beta chain was identified in a study of blood T cells in healthy people across ages. General observations from the study: Across the age range, TCR beta diversity per million T cells fell in a roughly linear way. It was not possible, with unsorted PBMCs, to conclusively compare naive and antigen-experienced cells. More naive CD4+ cells and higher diversity were found in long-lived than in aged donors. Any changes in expanded clonotypes were possibly confounded, as donor CMV status remained unknown.

As concerns this clonotype: Its antigen is as yet unknown.

The use of a sample-barcoded 5' primer and a J-beta primer mix characterized a second PCR of about 6 to 11 cycles. TCRdb independently ran MiXCR on the 5' RACE reads; one entry per CDR3 protein. The table lists about 970,000 distinct CDR3 sequences, 45% to 60% of them singletons. V gave up 1 base and J gave up 2 bases, with 11 bases separating them. The CDR3 is 15 amino acids. Germline loops: CDR1 KGHDR, CDR2 SFDVKD. The source material was blood. V usage is TRBV24-1 and J usage is TRBJ2-7, with D perhaps matching TRBD1 or TRBD2 (5 bases each). This TCR was recovered from a woman aged 55-69 years in good health. CDR3 DNA: TGTGCCACCAGTGATTTCCGGGACGGGGCCTACGAGCAGTACTTC. This sequence encodes CATSDFRDGAYEQYF.